A selection of T cell receptor beta chains follows, all from one sample in a study of graft-versus-host responses after intestinal transplantation. What these receptors recognize is not known. The assay was immunoSEQ multiplex PCR, and TCRdb's table has in-frame clones only and misses some. The data contain more than 85,000 clones, 92% of them singletons. The input for sequencing was unstimulated CD8+ T cells sorted from spleen or lymph node cells, taken before transplant. These receptor sequences come from a human donor who was the organ donor for an intestinal transplant. Each CDR3 is given with its conserved first and last residue. The order of the fields is V gene, J gene, D gene, clone size, CDR3 DNA, CDR3 protein. D genes are given only for firm matches. Expanded clones are given a class, and other clones once, few, many or no size at all.

TRBV29-1,TRBJ2-7,TRBD1,NA,TGCAGCGTTGGGACCGGGACAGGGCCCTACGAGCAGTACTTC,CSVGTGTGPYEQYF
TRBV28,TRBJ1-5,NA,NA,TGTGCCAGCGGAAATGACAGGTACGACGGCCAGCCCCAGCATTTT,CASGNDRYDGQPQHF
TRBV2,TRBJ1-1,NA,NA,TGTGCCAGCACTGAGGGGGGTCAGCGTTTCTTT,CASTEGGQRFF
TRBV6-6,TRBJ2-7,TRBD2,NA,TGTGCCAGCACCGTTGGGACTAGCGGGTGTGACGAGCAGTACTTC,CASTVGTSGCDEQYF
TRBV11-2,TRBJ1-2,NA,NA,TGTGCCAGCAGCTTACGGCGGTGGGGGCCTCGCTATGGCTACACCTTC,CASSLRRWGPRYGYTF
TRBV28,TRBJ1-4,NA,NA,TGTGCCAGCAGTTTCCTCCTTTTGAGACAGGAGTATGAAAAACTGTTTTTT,CASSFLLLRQEYEKLFF
TRBV9,TRBJ2-7,NA,NA,TGTGCCAGCAGCCTCTTCGACAGGAGCTACGAGCAGTACTTC,CASSLFDRSYEQYF
TRBV2,TRBJ2-7,NA,NA,TGTGCCAGCAGTGCAGGAGGGAGCAACGAGCAGTACTTC,CASSAGGSNEQYF
TRBV27,TRBJ1-4,TRBD1,once,TGTGCCACATCCAGGGGGGAGATAACTAGGGAAAAACTGTTTTTT,CATSRGEITREKLFF
TRBV6-5,TRBJ1-1,NA,NA,TGTGCCAGCACCTACTCCCCTTCAGGGAACACTGAAGCTTTCTTT,CASTYSPSGNTEAFF
TRBV5-1,TRBJ2-1,TRBD1,NA,TGCGCCAGCAGCCCGGGGGACAGGGCTATTGATGATGAGCAGTTCTTC,CASSPGDRAIDDEQFF
TRBV5-6,TRBJ1-1,NA,NA,TGTGCCAGCAGTACTTACCGCACTGAAGCTTTCTTT,CASSTYRTEAFF
TRBV18,TRBJ2-1,NA,NA,TGTGCCAGCTCACCCCCCACCGGCGACTGGGAGCAGTTCTTC,CASSPPTGDWEQFF
TRBV7-2,TRBJ1-2,NA,NA,TGTGCCAGCAGCTTAGCTTTTCCGGGGGGCTACACCTTC,CASSLAFPGGYTF
TRBV7-6,TRBJ2-3,NA,NA,TGTGCCAGCAGCCCAGGGGCCACAGATACGCAGTATTTT,CASSPGATDTQYF
TRBV10-3,TRBJ2-7,TRBD2,NA,TGTGCCATCAGTGATGGCGGGAGAGTGTGGGAGCAGTACTTC,CAISDGGRVWEQYF
TRBV6-6,TRBJ1-1,NA,NA,TGTGCCAGCCGACGGGGGGGGACTGAAGCTTTCTTT,CASRRGGTEAFF
TRBV9,TRBJ1-1,NA,NA,TGTGCCAGCAGCGGAATCGGACAGGAAGCTTTCTTT,CASSGIGQEAFF
TRBV29-1,TRBJ1-3,NA,NA,TGCAGCGTTGTCTCGGGGTATGAATCTGGAAACACCATATATTTT,CSVVSGYESGNTIYF
TRBV5-1,TRBJ1-1,NA,NA,TGCGCCAGCAGCTTGGCCGTCGTGGGGCGTAGCACTGAAGCTTTCTTT,CASSLAVVGRSTEAFF
TRBV4-1,TRBJ2-1,TRBD2,NA,TGCGCCAGCAGCCACGACGGACTAGCGGGAGTCTACAATGAGCAGTTCTTC,CASSHDGLAGVYNEQFF
TRBV5-1,TRBJ2-1,NA,NA,TGCGCCAGCAGCCCACCTATATACAATGAGCAGTTCTTC,CASSPPIYNEQFF
TRBV5-4,TRBJ2-1,TRBD2,NA,TGTGCCAGCAGCGCGGCGGGGGGGCAGGAGCAGTTCTTC,CASSAAGGQEQFF
TRBV16,TRBJ1-1,NA,NA,TGTGCCAGCAGCCGAAGAAGACGAACAGGGAACACTGAAGCTTTCTTT,CASSRRRRTGNTEAFF
TRBV19,TRBJ2-7,TRBD2,NA,TGTGCCAGTAGTTCTAGCGGGGGGGCCTACGAGCAGTACTTC,CASSSSGGAYEQYF
TRBV15,TRBJ2-1,NA,NA,TGTGCCACCAGCAGAGTTCAGGGGCTTAGCTCCTACAATGAGCAGTTCTTC,CATSRVQGLSSYNEQFF